This T cell receptor (beta chain) stems from a study of PD-1 blockade in classical Hodgkin lymphoma. Broader study findings: Complete responders had baseline diversity similar to newly diagnosed patients.

The protocol was immunoSEQ multiplex PCR, while the TCRdb copy is restricted to in-frame clones and leaves out a portion. There are 30,000 to 50,000 clones in the sample; around four fifths occur only once, and more than 8% lies in the top ten. V gave up 3 bases and J gave up 0 bases, with 14 bases separating them. CDR1 ENHRY and CDR2 SYGVKD come from the germline V gene. The CDR3 spans 16 residues. In regard to this clone: Its antigen is as yet unknown.

The time point denotes: cycle 4 day 1 (C4D1), after 6 weeks of nivolumab. Every one of the patients relapsed after autologous stem cell transplantation (brentuximab vedotin exposure was variable). The sequence was obtained from a human donor with classical Hodgkin lymphoma. The rearrangement uses TRBV10-3 and TRBJ1-1; D is perhaps TRBD1 (5 bases). This material consisted of peripheral blood mononuclear cells (PBMCs), taken before the fourth cycle of nivolumab. In DNA, the CDR3 is TGTGCCATCAGTGATGTACAGGAGGACATGAACACTGAAGCTTTCTTT. This gives the protein CAISDVQEDMNTEAFF.